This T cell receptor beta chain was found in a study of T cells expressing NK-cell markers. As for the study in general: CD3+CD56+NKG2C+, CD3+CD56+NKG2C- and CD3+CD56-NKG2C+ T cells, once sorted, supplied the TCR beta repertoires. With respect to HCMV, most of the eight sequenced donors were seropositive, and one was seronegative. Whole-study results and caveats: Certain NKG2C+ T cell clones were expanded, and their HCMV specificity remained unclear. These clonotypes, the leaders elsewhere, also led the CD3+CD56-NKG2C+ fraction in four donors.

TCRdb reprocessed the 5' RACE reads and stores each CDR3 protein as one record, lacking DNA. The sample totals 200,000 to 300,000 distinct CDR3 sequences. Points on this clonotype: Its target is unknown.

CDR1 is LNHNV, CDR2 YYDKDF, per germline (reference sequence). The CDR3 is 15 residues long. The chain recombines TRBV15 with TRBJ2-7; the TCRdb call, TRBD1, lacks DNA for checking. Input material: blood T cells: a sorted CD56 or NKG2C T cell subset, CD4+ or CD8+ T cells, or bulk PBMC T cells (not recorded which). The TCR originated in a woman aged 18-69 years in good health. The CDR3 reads CATSDPGDSMYEQYF.